The entry below gives a single TCR beta chain sequence along with its context. This table comes from immunoSEQ multiplex PCR, and its TCRdb copy is limited to in-frame clones, with some not included. Here the sample spans around 70,000 clones, roughly 94% being singletons. These data come from a study of technical replicates of blood from a handful of donors. CDR3 size: 16 residues. Losses at the gene ends were 1 base for V and 5 bases for J; bases not matched to a gene: 7. Germline values: CDR1 MNHNS, CDR2 SASEGT. The gene calls are TRBV6-1 and TRBJ2-1; 8 bases line up with TRBD2. The specimen was T cells isolated from PBMCs. This clonotype originated in a human donor in good health. The CDR3 sequence is CASSEGKREIDNEQFF. The CDR3, as DNA: TGTGCCAGCAGTGAAGGGAAGCGGGAGATCGACAATGAGCAGTTCTTC.